This entry is about one T cell receptor (beta chain). Profiling relied on immunoSEQ multiplex PCR, and the TCRdb table lists in-frame clones only, not all of them. In the table there are approximately 180,000 clones, around 80% of which are singletons. The data were taken from a study of blood T cell repertoires in COVID-19. Cohort allocation depended upon clinical history that participants reported. The sequenced sample was PBMCs or T cells enriched from blood (not recorded which). This TCR came from a woman aged 45-59 years who had recovered from COVID-19.

The CDR3 loop reads CASSSPGMEQYF. The DNA for the CDR3 is TGTGCCAGTAGCTCTCCGGGGATGGAGCAGTATTTT. The chain couples TRBV19 to TRBJ2-3, with D possibly matching TRBD2 (5 bases). Germline CDR1 is LNHDA and CDR2 is SQIVND (reference sequence). The CDR3 runs to 12 residues. The germline V and J ends were trimmed by 6 bases and 11 bases, with 15 bases remaining between them.